The 15 T cell receptor beta chains listed next were all sequenced from one sample in a study of blood T cell repertoires in COVID-19. Here immunoSEQ multiplex PCR was the method, and the copy in TCRdb shows in-frame clones only, minus some. Of around 300,000 clones in the sample, approximately 91% were seen once. Sequencing was carried out using peripheral blood. These receptors were taken from a young woman with COVID-19, enrolled during active disease.

V is TRBV6-5 and J is TRBJ1-2; D unclear. Trimming removed 7 bases from V and 3 bases from J, with 12 bases in between. Germline V gene sequence: CDR1 MNHEY, CDR2 SVGAGI. The length of the CDR3 is 13 residues. The CDR3 loop is CASTRGDDYGYTF. In DNA form, the CDR3 reads TGTGCCAGCACCCGCGGAGATGACTATGGCTACACCTTC.

The chain couples TRBV27 to TRBJ2-7, with D perhaps matching TRBD2 (5 bases). This CDR3 contains 15 residues. V shed 3 bases and J shed 2 bases, with 14 bases lying between them. CDR1 and CDR2 (germline): MNHEY, SMNVEV (reference sequence). The CDR3 DNA follows: TGTGCCAGCAGTTTGATGATAGCGCCCACCTACGAGCAGTACTTC. It yields the protein CASSLMIAPTYEQYF.

A note on this clone: A read error may produce the germline difference seen at one junction end. The chain recombines TRBV2 with TRBJ2-6, with 11 nucleotides matching TRBD1. Germline V gives CDR1 SNHLY, CDR2 FYNNEI. The CDR3 extends over 12 amino acids. CDR3 in DNA: TGTGCCAGCACCTTGGACAGGGGGCAGAGGATTTTC. The encoded protein is CASTLDRGQRIF.

This clone was recorded once. This chain uses TRBV6-5 with TRBJ1-3; 7 nucleotides match TRBD1. Unmatched junction bases numbered 10, after V lost 4 bases and J lost 4 bases. Germline V CDR1 and CDR2: MNHEY, SVGAGI. This CDR3 is built from 16 residues. CDR3 region: CASSLTGASVGNTIYF. The CDR3 DNA follows: TGTGCCAGCAGTTTAACAGGGGCATCGGTCGGAAACACCATATATTTT.

J is TRBJ1-1 and V is TRBV12-3 or TRBV12-4, with a possible D match to TRBD1 (6 bases). CDR3 length: 13 amino acids. V was cut by 6 bases and J by 6 bases, with 14 bases left in between. The CDR3 sequence is CASSPTGRSEAFF. The CDR3 nucleotides read TGTGCCAGCAGCCCGACAGGACGTTCTGAAGCTTTCTTT.

The rearrangement uses TRBV5-1 and TRBJ1-5, with D unresolved. The V gene's germline CDR1 is SGHRS and CDR2 YFSETQ. V was pared by 4 bases and J by 5 bases, with 10 bases between. The CDR3 extends over 13 amino acids. CDR3 sequence (DNA): TGCGCCAGCAGCGCCTCTACAGATCAGCCCCAGCATTTT. It translates to CASSASTDQPQHF.

The chain recombines TRBV24-1 with TRBJ2-1; 7 bases are shared with TRBD2. The germline V gene has CDR1 KGHDR and CDR2 SFDVKD. The CDR3 has 16 residues. Losses at the gene ends were 5 bases for V and 6 bases for J; bases not matched to a gene: 12. CDR3 sequence: CATSGFGSGGPNEQFF. In nucleotides, the CDR3 is TGTGCCACCAGTGGCTTTGGGTCGGGAGGCCCCAATGAGCAGTTCTTC.

CDR3 region: CASSFRQGGTDTQYF. CDR3 sequence (DNA): TGTGCCAGCAGCTTTAGACAGGGGGGGACAGATACGCAGTATTTT. The chain joins TRBV2 to TRBJ2-3, with 9 bases that match TRBD1. The CDR3 extends over 15 amino acids. The J segment lost 3 bases and the V segment lost 6 bases, leaving 7 bases of the junction unmatched. From germline, CDR1 is SNHLY and CDR2 FYNNEI.

The CDR3 DNA reads TGCAGCGTTGGATCGGGTGCTCAGCCCCAGCATTTT. The encoded protein is CSVGSGAQPQHF. The rearrangement links TRBV29-1 to TRBJ1-5; no clear D. V lost 4 bases and J lost 6, with 10 bases in between. The CDR3 totals 12 residues. Germline V lookup: CDR1 SQVTM, CDR2 ANQGSEA.

The CDR3 loop reads CASSIGSLNYGYTF. Here the CDR3 DNA reads TGTGCCAGTAGTATTGGCAGTCTCAACTATGGCTACACCTTC. The J gene is TRBJ1-2, the V gene TRBV19, with D hard to call. The CDR3 has 14 amino acids. The germline CDR1 and CDR2 sequences are LNHDA and SQIVND (reference sequence). Trimming stripped 3 bases from V and 2 bases from J, with 10 bases between. Drawing the rest from reference TRBV19 and TRBJ1-2, the complete variable domain is DGGITQSPKYLFRKEGQNVTLSCEQNLNHDAMYWYRQDPGQGLRLIYYSQIVNDFQKGDIAEGYSVSREKKESFPLTVTSAQKNPTAFYLCASSIGSLNYGYTFGSGTRLTVV.

The V and J genes are TRBV21-1 and TRBJ2-3; the table's D call TRBD2 went unverified against the DNA. TRBV21-1 is given as a pseudogene. The CDR3 has 10 residues. CDR3 sequence reads: CASGGDTQYF. In DNA form, the CDR3 reads TGTGCCAGTGGAGGAGATACGCAGTATTTT.

This chain uses TRBV7-9 with TRBJ2-7; D might be TRBD1 (5 bases). Germline values: CDR1 SEHNR, CDR2 FQNEAQ (reference sequence). The CDR3 sequence is 14 residues long. The ends were cut back, 3 bases at V and 2 bases at J, with 11 bases in the middle. The CDR3 protein is CASSFSTATYEQYF. The CDR3 DNA sequence: TGTGCCAGCAGCTTCTCGACAGCTACCTACGAGCAGTACTTC.

This chain connects TRBV30 to TRBJ1-5; D is ambiguous. The V gene lost 1 base and the J gene lost 4 bases, with 11 bases spanning the gap. CDR1 is GTSNPN and CDR2 is SVGIG in the germline V gene (reference sequence). The CDR3 has 14 residues. In DNA form, the CDR3 reads TGTGCCTGGAGTGCTTCAAATCAGAATCAGCCCCAGCATTTT. This codes for CAWSASNQNQPQHF.

This chain uses TRBV29-1 with TRBJ2-3, with TRBD1 matching 7 bases. Germline CDR1 is SQVTM and CDR2 is ANQGSEA. The V segment lost 3 bases and the J segment 1 base; nucleotides outside the gene matches: 4. This CDR3 region has 14 residues. The CDR3 nucleotides are TGCAGCGTTGATGAGGGGGCCGGCACAGATACGCAGTATTTT. Translating it yields CSVDEGAGTDTQYF.

Regarding this clone: Additional DNA sequences in this sample encode the identical CDR3. The J gene is TRBJ1-5, the V gene TRBV18; D not certain. The CDR3 spans 14 residues. With 0 bases removed from V and 7 bases from J, the gap between germline ends came to 10 bases. Looked up from germline, CDR1 is KGHSH and CDR2 is LQKENI. DNA of the CDR3: TGTGCCAGCTCACCACCTACGGGCGGGCAGCCCCAGCATTTT. Translation gives CASSPPTGGQPQHF.